A selection of T cell receptor beta chains follows, all from one sample in a study of cytomegalovirus exposure and HLA in healthy donors. The protocol was immunoSEQ multiplex PCR, while the TCRdb copy is restricted to in-frame clones and leaves out a portion. The data contain under 200,000 clones, about 78% of them singletons. Sequences were obtained from PBMCs. Source of these receptors: a man aged 40-50 years in good health and CMV-seronegative. Both conserved end residues are part of each CDR3. Fields, in order: D gene, V gene, J gene, CDR3 protein. A D gene is named only where the DNA matches it firmly.

>TRBD1|TRBV4-3|TRBJ2-7
CASLPYSQGTGSSYEQYF
>TRBD2|TRBV7-2|TRBJ2-1
CASSTRGLAQYNEQFF
>TRBD2|TRBV29-1|TRBJ2-3
CSVPGTSGVKDTQYF
>TRBD1|TRBV7-3|TRBJ2-2
CASSSLSFRTGHTGELFF
>TRBD1|TRBV7-7|TRBJ2-1
CASSSQGAPYNEQFF
>TRBD1|TRBV5-8|TRBJ1-1
CASRKSGGTEAFF
>.|TRBV21-1|TRBJ1-1
CASSPHDRVVPEAFF
>.|TRBV10-3|TRBJ1-1
CAISESQGRTEAFF
>TRBD1|TRBV5-4|TRBJ1-1
CASSLGGQTDTEAFF
>TRBD2|TRBV7-2|TRBJ2-5
CASSSPRGGSETQYF
>.|TRBV7-2|TRBJ1-5
CASSSRGADQPQHF
>TRBD1|TRBV19|TRBJ2-7
CASSTSGTGYHEQYF
>.|TRBV6-1|TRBJ1-2
CASRPGRRGYTF
>.|TRBV11-2|TRBJ2-5
CASSSQGVETQYF
>.|TRBV7-6|TRBJ2-2
CASSLGVGAMNTGELFF
>TRBD1|TRBV9|TRBJ1-2
CASSVGVGDRGVMSGYTF
>.|TRBV27|TRBJ1-5
CASKEVLGNQPQHF
>TRBD2|TRBV18|TRBJ2-7
CASSPPAGGTYEQYF
>.|TRBV7-2|TRBJ2-7
CASSLRQNSYEQYF
>.|TRBV19|TRBJ1-5
CASSADQGYSNQPQHF
>TRBD2|TRBV5-4|TRBJ2-3
CASSSGLAGGRVPADTQYF
>TRBD2|TRBV30|TRBJ2-2
CAWKRLWAGGPTGELFF
>TRBD2|TRBV7-9|TRBJ2-3
CASSFGLAGGQTQYF
>.|TRBV29-1|TRBJ1-1
CSVEEGGMNTEAFF
>TRBD2|TRBV9|TRBJ2-1
CASSVTGLAGLNEQFF
>TRBD1|TRBV19|TRBJ1-1
CASSLGQLNTEAFF
>TRBD2|TRBV27|TRBJ2-6
CASSAGRGGGANVLTF
>TRBD1|TRBV18|TRBJ1-1
CASSPLGQGMNTEAFF
>.|TRBV9|TRBJ1-6
CASSVDWQGGNSPLHF
>.|TRBV6-4|TRBJ2-1
CASSDSETGYNEQFF
>TRBD1|TRBV7-9|TRBJ1-1
CASSFDRGANTEAFF
>TRBD2|TRBV10-3|TRBJ2-5
CAVGLGAGQTQYF
>.|TRBV6-6|TRBJ2-5
CASSYSNEGLRETQYF
>TRBD1|TRBV10-3|TRBJ2-3
CAISESGPGQPTDTQYF
>.|TRBV18|TRBJ2-1
CASSPPGLRNEQFF
>TRBD2|TRBV11-3|TRBJ2-3
CASSVGLAEAVDTQYF
>.|TRBV5-4|TRBJ2-2
CASSFSRGGTGELFF
>TRBD2|TRBV7-2|TRBJ2-3
CASSLSSGGILTDTQYF
>TRBD1|TRBV7-3|TRBJ2-2
CASSPRQGPSSEELFF
>TRBD1|TRBV11-3|TRBJ1-2
CASSSGQINYGYTF
>.|TRBV7-9|TRBJ1-1
CASSLAQGYGNTEAFF
>.|TRBV18|TRBJ2-3
CASSPFRLDSTDTQYF
>TRBD1|TRBV10-3|TRBJ2-7
CAIRWDRGYEQYF
>TRBD1|TRBV28|TRBJ2-7
CASSNAGQGVF